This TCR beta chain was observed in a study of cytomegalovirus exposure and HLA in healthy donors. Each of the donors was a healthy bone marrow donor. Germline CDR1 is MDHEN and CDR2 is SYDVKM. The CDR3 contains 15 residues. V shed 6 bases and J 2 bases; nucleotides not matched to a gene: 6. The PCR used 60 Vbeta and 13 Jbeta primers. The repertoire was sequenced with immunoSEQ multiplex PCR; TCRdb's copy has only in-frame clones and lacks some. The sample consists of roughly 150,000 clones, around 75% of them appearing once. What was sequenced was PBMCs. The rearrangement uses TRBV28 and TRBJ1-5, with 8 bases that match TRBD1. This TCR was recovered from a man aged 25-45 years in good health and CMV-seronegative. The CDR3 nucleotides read TGTGCCAGCAGGTGGGACAGGTGGGGCAATCAGCCCCAGCATTTT. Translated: CASRWDRWGNQPQHF.